This T cell receptor beta chain was found in a study of shared clonotypes between healthy human individuals. Deep-level running was used for the assay. Measured with immunoSEQ multiplex PCR; TCRdb has only the in-frame clones, and not every one. The table has 780,000 or so clones, approximately 77% seen once; the top ten hold under 2%. Germline trimming cut 6 bases from V and 8 bases from J; bases unmatched to any gene: 10. The CDR3 runs to 14 residues. CDR1 is SGHRS and CDR2 is YFSETQ in the germline V gene. This clone was detected once. The chain has TRBV5-1 and TRBJ2-7; 11 bases are a match to TRBD2. The TCR comes from a woman in her twenties or thirties in good health. Source material: memory CD4+ T cells sorted from blood. Subset defined: CD45RA-negative fraction. The CDR3: CASMPGTSGLQQYF. The CDR3 DNA follows: TGCGCCAGCATGCCCGGGACTAGCGGCTTACAGCAGTACTTC. Using reference TRBV5-1 and TRBJ2-7 for the parts outside the CDR3, the full variable domain is KAGVTQTPRYLIKTRGQQVTLSCSPISGHRSVSWYQQTPGQGLQFLFEYFSETQRNKGNFPGRFSGRQFSNSRSEMNVSTLELGDSALYLCASMPGTSGLQQYFGPGTRLTVT.